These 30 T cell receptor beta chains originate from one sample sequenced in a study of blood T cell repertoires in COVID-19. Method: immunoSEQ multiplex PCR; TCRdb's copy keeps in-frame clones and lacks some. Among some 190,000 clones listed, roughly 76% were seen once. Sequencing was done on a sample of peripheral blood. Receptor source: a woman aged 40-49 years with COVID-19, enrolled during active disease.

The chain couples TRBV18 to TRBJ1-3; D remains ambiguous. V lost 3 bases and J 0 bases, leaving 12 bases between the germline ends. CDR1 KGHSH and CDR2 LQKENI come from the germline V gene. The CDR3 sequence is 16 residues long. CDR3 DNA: TGTGCCAGCTCACCTAACGCACAGATCTCTGGAAACACCATATATTTT. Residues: CASSPNAQISGNTIYF.

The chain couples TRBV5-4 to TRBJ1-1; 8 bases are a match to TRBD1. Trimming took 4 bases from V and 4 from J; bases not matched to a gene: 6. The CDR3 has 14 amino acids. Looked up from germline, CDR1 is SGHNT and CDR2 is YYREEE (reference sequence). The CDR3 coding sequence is TGTGCCAGCAGCCAGTACAGGGGGGGCACTGAAGCTTTCTTT. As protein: CASSQYRGGTEAFF.

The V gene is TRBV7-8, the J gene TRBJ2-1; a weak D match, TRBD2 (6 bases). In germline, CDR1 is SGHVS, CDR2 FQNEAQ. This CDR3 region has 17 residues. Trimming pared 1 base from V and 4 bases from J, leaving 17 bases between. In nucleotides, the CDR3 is TGTGCCAGCAGCTTAGGGGGGGTAGGGGCCCTTTACAATGAGCAGTTCTTC. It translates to CASSLGGVGALYNEQFF.

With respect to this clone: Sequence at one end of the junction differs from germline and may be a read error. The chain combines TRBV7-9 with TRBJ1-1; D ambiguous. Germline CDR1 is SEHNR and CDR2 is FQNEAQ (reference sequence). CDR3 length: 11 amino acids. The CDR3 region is CASRLVLEAFF. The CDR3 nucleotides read TGTGCCAGCCGCTTAGTTCTTGAAGCTTTCTTT.

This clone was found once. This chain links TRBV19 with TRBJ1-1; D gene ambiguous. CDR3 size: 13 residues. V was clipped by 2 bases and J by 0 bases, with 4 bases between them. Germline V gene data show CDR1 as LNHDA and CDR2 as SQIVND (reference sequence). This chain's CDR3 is CASSITVNTEAFF. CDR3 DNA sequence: TGTGCCAGTAGTATAACAGTGAACACTGAAGCTTTCTTT.

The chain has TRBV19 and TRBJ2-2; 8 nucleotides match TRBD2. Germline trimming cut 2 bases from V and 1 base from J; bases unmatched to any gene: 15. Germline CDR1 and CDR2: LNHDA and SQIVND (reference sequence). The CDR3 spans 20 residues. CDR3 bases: TGTGCCAGTAGTATATATTGGGGACTAGGGACTAGTGGGAACACCGGGGAGCTGTTTTTT. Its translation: CASSIYWGLGTSGNTGELFF.

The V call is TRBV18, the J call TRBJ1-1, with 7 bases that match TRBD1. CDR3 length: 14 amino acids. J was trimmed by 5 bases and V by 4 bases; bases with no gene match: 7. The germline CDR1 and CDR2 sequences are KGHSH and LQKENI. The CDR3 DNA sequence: TGTGCCAGCTCACTGAAGGGGGCTGATACTGAAGCTTTCTTT. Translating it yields CASSLKGADTEAFF.

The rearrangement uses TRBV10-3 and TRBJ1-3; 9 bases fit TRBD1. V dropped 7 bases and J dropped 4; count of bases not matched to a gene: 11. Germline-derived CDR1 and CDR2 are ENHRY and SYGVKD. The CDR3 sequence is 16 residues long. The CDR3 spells CAIKPGQGMEGNTIYF. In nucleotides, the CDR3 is TGTGCCATCAAACCGGGACAGGGAATGGAAGGAAACACCATATATTTT.

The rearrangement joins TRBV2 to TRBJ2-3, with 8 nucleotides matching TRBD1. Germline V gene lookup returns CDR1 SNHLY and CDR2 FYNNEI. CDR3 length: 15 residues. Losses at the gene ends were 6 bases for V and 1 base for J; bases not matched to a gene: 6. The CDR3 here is CASSRDRSRTDTQYF. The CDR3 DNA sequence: TGTGCCAGCAGCCGGGACAGGAGTCGCACAGATACGCAGTATTTT.

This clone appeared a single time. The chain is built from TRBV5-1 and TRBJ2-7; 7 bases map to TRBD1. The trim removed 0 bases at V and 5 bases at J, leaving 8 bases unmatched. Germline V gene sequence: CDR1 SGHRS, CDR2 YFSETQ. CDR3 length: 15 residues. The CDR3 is CASSLGRGRGDEQYF. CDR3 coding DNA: TGCGCCAGCAGCTTGGGAAGGGGGCGAGGTGACGAGCAGTACTTC.

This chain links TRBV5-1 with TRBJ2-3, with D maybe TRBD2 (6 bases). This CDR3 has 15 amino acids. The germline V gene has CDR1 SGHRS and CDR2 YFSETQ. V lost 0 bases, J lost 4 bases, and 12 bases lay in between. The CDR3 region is CASSLAGAGADTQYF. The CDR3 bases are TGCGCCAGCAGCTTGGCGGGAGCGGGCGCAGATACGCAGTATTTT.

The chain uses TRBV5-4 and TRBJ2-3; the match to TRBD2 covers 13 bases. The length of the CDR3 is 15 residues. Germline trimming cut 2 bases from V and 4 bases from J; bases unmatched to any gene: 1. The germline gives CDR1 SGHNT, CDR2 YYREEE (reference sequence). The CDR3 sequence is CASSLLAGGPDTQYF. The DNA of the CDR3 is TGTGCCAGCAGCTTACTAGCGGGGGGGCCAGATACGCAGTATTTT.

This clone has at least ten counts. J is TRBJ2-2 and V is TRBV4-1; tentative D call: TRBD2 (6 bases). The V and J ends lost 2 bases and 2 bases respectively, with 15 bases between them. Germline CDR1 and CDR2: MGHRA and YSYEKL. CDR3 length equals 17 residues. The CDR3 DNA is TGCGCCAGCAGCCAAAGGAGGGGAAACTACAACACCGGGGAGCTGTTTTTT. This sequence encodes CASSQRRGNYNTGELFF.

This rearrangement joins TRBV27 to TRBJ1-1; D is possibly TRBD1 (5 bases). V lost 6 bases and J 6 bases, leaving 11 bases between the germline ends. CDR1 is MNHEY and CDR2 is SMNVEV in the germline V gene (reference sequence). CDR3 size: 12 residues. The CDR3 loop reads CASRLGGAEAFF. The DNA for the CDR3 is TGTGCCAGCAGACTGGGGGGTGCTGAAGCTTTCTTT.

CDR3 in DNA: TGTGCCAGCAGTGGGGCGGGGCAGACAAAGCAGTTCTTC. It yields the protein CASSGAGQTKQFF. V gene TRBV6-2 or TRBV6-3 combines with J gene TRBJ2-1; weak D call: TRBD2 (6 bases). Deletions cut 5 bases from V and 11 bases from J, with 16 bases between. The CDR3 is 13 amino acids. From germline, CDR1 is MNHEY and CDR2 SVGEGT.

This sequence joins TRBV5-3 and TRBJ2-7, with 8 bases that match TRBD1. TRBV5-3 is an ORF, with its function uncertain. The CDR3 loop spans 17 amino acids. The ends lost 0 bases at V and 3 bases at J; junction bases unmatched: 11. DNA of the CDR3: TGTGCCAGAAGCTTGGCCTCCATACCGACAGGGGACTACGAGCAGTACTTC. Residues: CARSLASIPTGDYEQYF.

CDR3: CASSQDFSGGGGYTF. CDR3 DNA: TGTGCCAGCAGCCAAGATTTTTCGGGGGGCGGTGGCTACACCTTC. The chain carries TRBV14 and TRBJ1-2, with D maybe TRBD1 (6 bases). This CDR3 is 15 amino acids long. Germline lookup yields CDR1 SGHDN and CDR2 FVKESK. The V and J ends lost 0 bases and 7 bases respectively, with 15 bases between them.

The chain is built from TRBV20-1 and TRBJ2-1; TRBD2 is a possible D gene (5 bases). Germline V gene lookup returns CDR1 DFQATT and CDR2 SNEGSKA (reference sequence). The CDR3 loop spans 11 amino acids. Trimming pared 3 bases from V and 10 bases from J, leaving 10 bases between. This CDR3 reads CSASSGLEQFF. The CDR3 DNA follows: TGCAGTGCTAGTTCGGGGTTGGAGCAGTTCTTC.

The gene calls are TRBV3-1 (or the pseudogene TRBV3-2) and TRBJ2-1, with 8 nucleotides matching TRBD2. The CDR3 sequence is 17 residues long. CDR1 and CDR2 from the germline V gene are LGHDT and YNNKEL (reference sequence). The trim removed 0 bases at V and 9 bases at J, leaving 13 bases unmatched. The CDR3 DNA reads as TGTGCCAGCAGCCAAGAGGTCGGGAGGGCCGTTTGGGGTGAGCAGTTCTTC. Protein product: CASSQEVGRAVWGEQFF.

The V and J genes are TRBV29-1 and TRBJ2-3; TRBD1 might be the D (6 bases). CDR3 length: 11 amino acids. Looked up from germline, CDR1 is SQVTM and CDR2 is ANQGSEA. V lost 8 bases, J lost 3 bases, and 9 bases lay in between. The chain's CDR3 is CSLRGTDTQYF. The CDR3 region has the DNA TGCAGCTTGAGGGGGACAGATACGCAGTATTTT.

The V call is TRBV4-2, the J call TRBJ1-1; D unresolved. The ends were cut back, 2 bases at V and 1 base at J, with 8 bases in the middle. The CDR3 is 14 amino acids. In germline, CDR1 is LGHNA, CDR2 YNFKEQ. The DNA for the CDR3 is TGTGCCAGCAGCCAATCGGGATGGAACACTGAAGCTTTCTTT. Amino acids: CASSQSGWNTEAFF.

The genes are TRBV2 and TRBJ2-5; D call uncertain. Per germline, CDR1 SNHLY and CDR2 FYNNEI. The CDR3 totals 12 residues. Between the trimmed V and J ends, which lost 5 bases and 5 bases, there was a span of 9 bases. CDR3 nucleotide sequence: TGTGCCAGCAGTTTGACTCAGGAGACCCAGTACTTC. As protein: CASSLTQETQYF.

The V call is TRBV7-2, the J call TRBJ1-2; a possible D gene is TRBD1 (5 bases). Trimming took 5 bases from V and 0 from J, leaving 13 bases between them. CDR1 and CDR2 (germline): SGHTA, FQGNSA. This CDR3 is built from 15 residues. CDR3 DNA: TGTGCCAGCAGCCCCGACAGCCACCCTAACTATGGCTACACCTTC. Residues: CASSPDSHPNYGYTF.

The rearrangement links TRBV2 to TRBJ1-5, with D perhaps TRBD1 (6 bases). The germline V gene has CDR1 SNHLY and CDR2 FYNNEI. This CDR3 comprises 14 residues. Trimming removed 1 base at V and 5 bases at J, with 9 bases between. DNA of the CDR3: TGTGCCAGCAGTGAAGGGACAGCCCATCAGCCCCAGCATTTT. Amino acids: CASSEGTAHQPQHF.

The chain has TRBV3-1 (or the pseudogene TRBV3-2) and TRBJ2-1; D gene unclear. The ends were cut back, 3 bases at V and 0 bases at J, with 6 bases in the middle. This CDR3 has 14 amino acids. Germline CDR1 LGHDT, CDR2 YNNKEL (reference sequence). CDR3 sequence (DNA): TGTGCCAGCAGCCACGGTAGCTCCTACAATGAGCAGTTCTTC. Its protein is CASSHGSSYNEQFF.

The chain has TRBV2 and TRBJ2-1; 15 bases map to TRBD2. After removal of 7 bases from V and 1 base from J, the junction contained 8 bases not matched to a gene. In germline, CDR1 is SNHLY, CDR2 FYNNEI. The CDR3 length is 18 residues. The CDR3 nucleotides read TGTGCCAGCACTACTGGACTAGCGGGGGGGCCTTCCTACAATGAGCAGTTCTTC. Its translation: CASTTGLAGGPSYNEQFF.

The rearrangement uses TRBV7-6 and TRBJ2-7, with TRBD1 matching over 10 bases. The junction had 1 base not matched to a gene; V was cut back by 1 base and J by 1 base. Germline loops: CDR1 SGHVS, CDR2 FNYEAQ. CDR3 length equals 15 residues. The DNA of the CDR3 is TGTGCCAGCAGCTTAGGGGGACAGGGGTCCTACGAGCAGTACTTC. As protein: CASSLGGQGSYEQYF.

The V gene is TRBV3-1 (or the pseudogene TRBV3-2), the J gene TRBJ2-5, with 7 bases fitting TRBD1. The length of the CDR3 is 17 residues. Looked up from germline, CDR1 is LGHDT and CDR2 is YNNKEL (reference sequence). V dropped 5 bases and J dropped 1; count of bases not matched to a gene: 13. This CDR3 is CASSSYLGQLSQETQYF. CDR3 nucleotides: TGTGCCAGCAGCTCCTACTTGGGACAGCTGAGCCAAGAGACCCAGTACTTC.

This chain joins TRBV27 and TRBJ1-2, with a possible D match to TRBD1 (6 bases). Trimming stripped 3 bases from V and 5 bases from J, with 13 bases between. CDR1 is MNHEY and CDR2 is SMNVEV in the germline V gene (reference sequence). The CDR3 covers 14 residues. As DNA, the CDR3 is TGTGCCAGCAGTTTGTCTGCGGGGGCGTATGGCTACACCTTC. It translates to CASSLSAGAYGYTF.

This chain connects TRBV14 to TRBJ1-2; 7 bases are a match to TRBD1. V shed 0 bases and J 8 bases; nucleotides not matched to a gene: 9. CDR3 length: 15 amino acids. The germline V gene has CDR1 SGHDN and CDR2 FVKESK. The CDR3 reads CASSQDGGQRYGYTF. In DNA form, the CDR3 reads TGTGCCAGCAGCCAAGATGGGGGACAGAGGTACGGCTACACCTTC.